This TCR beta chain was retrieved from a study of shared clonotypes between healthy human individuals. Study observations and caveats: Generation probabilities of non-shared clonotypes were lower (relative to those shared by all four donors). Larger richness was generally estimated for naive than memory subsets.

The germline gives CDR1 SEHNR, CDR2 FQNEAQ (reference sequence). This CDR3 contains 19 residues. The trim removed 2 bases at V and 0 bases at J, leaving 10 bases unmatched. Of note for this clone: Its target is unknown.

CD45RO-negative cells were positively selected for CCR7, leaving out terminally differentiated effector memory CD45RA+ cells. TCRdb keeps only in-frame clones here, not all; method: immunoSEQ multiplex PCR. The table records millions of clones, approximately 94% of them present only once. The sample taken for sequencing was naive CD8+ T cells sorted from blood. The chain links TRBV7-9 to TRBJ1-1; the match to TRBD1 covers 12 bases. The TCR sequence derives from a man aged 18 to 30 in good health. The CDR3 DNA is TGTGCCAGCAGCTTATCCCCGGGACAGGGGGCGGGGGTGAACACTGAAGCTTTCTTT. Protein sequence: CASSLSPGQGAGVNTEAFF.